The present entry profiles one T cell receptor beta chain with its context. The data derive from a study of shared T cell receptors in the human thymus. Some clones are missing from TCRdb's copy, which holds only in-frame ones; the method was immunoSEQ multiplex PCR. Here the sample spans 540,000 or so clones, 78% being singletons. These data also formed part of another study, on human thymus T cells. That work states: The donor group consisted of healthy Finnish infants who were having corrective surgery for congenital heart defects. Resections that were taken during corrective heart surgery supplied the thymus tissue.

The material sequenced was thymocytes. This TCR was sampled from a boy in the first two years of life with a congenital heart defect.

The CDR3 nucleotides are TGTGCCAGCAGGTCACCCCGAGCGGAGGGTAGCAATCAGCCCCAGCATTTT. Translating gives CASRSPRAEGSNQPQHF. The rearrangement joins TRBV28 to TRBJ1-5; D is undetermined. The CDR3 covers 17 residues. Germline CDR1 MDHEN, CDR2 SYDVKM. V lost 6 bases and J lost 0, with 18 bases in between.